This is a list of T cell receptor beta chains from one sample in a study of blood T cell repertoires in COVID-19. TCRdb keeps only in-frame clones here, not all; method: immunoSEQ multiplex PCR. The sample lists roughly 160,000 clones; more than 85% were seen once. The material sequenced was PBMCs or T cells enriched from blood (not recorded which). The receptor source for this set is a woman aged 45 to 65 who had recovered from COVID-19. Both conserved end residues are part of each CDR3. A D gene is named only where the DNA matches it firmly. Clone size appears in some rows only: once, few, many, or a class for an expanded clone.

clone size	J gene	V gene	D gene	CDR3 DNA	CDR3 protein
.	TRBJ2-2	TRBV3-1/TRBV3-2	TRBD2	TGTGCCAGCAGCGAACAACTAGCGGGAGTCACCGGGGAGCTGTTTTTT	CASSEQLAGVTGELFF
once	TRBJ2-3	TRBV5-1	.	TGCGCCAGCAGCTTGGGGGCAGGGAGCACAGATACGCAGTATTTT	CASSLGAGSTDTQYF
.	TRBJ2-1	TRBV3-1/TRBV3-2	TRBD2	TGTGCCAGCAGTCAACTAGCGGGAGCCCACAATGAGCAGTTCTTC	CASSQLAGAHNEQFF
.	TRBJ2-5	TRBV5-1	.	TGCGCCAGCAGCTTGGGCGCAAATAAAGAGACCCAGTACTTC	CASSLGANKETQYF
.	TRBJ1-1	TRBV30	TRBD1	TGTGCCTTGGGACAGGAGGCGAACACTGAAGCTTTCTTT	CALGQEANTEAFF
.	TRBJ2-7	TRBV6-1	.	TGTGCCAGCAGTGACCTTGGTGACAGCTCCGAGCAGTACTTC	CASSDLGDSSEQYF
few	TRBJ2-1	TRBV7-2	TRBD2	TGTGCCAGCAGCTTAATCCCCGCGGTAGCGGGGGGCCGGAGTGAGCAGTTCTTC	CASSLIPAVAGGRSEQFF
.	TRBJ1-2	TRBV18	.	TGTGCCAGCTCACCGGTGGCTTTCGACTATGGCTACACCTTC	CASSPVAFDYGYTF
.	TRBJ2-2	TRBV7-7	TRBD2	TGTGCTAGCAGCTTAGGTGCACTAGCGGGAGAAAACACCGGGGAGCTGTTTTTT	CASSLGALAGENTGELFF
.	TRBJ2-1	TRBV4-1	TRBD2	TGCGCCAGCAGCCAATTTAGCGGGAGTATGTACAATGAGCAGTTCTTC	CASSQFSGSMYNEQFF
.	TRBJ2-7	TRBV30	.	TGTGCCTGGAGTCGAGGGCTGCTGGAGCAGTACTTC	CAWSRGLLEQYF
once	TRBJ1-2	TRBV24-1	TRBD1	TGTGCCACCAGCCACCCCGGGACAGGGATCTCTTACTACTATGGCTACACCTTC	CATSHPGTGISYYYGYTF
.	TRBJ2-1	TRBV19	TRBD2	TGTGCCAGTAGTCAAGGCGGGAGCTTGGGTAATGAGCAGTTCTTC	CASSQGGSLGNEQFF
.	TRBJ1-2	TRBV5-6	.	TGTGCCAGCAGCTTGGCAGGGTCCTATGGCTACACCTTC	CASSLAGSYGYTF
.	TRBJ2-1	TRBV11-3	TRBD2	TGTGCCAGCAGCTTAAGGTGGGAGGGATTCGATGAGCAGTTCTTC	CASSLRWEGFDEQFF
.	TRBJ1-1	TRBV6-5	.	TGTGCCAGCAGTTATTCCAGGGCTACTAAAGCTTTCTTT	CASSYSRATKAFF
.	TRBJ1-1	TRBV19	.	TGTGCCAGTAGTATAGATCGGGGGACTGAAGCTTTCTTT	CASSIDRGTEAFF
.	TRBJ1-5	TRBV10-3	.	TGTGCCATCAGTGAGTCGCTAGGGACTAATCAGCCCCAGCATTTT	CAISESLGTNQPQHF
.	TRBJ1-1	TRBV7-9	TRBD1	TGTGCCAGCAGCTTTGGGACAGGGTTTGAAGCTTTCTTT	CASSFGTGFEAFF
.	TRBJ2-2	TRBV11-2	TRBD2	TGTGCCAGCAGCCGGGGACTAGCGGGAGTGAACACCGGGGAGCTGTTTTTT	CASSRGLAGVNTGELFF
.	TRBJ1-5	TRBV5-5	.	TGTGCCAGCAGCTTGGAGGCGGGATGGCAGCCCCAGCATTTT	CASSLEAGWQPQHF
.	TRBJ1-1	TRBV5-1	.	TGCGCCAGCAGCGTACAGGGCGTCCAAGGAACTGAAGCTTTCTTT	CASSVQGVQGTEAFF
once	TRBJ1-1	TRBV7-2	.	TGTGCCAGCAGCTTCGTGGGAGGGATGAACACTGAAGCTTTCTTT	CASSFVGGMNTEAFF
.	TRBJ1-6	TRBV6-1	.	TGTGCCAGCAGTGAAGACGCGGGTCGTAATTCACCCCTCCACTTT	CASSEDAGRNSPLHF
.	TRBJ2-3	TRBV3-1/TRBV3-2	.	TGTGCCAGCAGCCAAGTCGGGTCCCTCACAGATACGCAGTATTTT	CASSQVGSLTDTQYF
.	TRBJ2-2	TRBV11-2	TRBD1	TGTGCCAGCAGAACCCCCGGGACAGGGGGCACCGGGGAGCTGTTTTTT	CASRTPGTGGTGELFF
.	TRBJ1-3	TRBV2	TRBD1	TGTGCCAGCAGCGTCGGGACAGCCTCTGGAAACACCATATATTTT	CASSVGTASGNTIYF
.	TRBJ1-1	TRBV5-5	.	TGTGCCAGCAGCTTGGGGTCCGGGTTCGGCACTGAAGCTTTCTTT	CASSLGSGFGTEAFF
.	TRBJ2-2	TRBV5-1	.	TGCGCCAGCAGCTTGTTACAGGCGTCCACCGGGGAGCTGTTTTTT	CASSLLQASTGELFF
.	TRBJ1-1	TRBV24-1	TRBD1	TGTGCCACCAGTCTCAACAGGGGTAGTGACACTGAAGCTTTCTTT	CATSLNRGSDTEAFF
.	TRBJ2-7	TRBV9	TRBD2	TGTGCCAGCAGCGTAGGGGTCGGGACTAGCGGCGACGAGCAGTACTTC	CASSVGVGTSGDEQYF
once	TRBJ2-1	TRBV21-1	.	TGTGCCAGCAGCATAGGTATGAGGGAGAGGGATGAGCAGTTCTTC	CASSIGMRERDEQFF
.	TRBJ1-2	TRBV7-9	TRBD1	TGTGCCAGCAGCTTCCCTTCCGGGACAGGGCTAGAGGGGAGAGGCTACACCTTC	CASSFPSGTGLEGRGYTF
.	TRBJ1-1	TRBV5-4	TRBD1	TGTGCCAGCAGCGTGGGACAGCGAGATGAAGCTTTCTTT	CASSVGQRDEAFF
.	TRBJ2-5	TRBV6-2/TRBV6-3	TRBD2	TGTGCCAGCAGCTCCCGTTTAGCGGGCGGGCGGACCCAGTACTTC	CASSSRLAGGRTQYF
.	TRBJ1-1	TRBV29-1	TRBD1	TGCAGCCGTCTGGGGACAGACAGAAACACTGAAGCTTTCTTT	CSRLGTDRNTEAFF
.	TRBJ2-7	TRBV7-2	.	TGTGCCAGCAGCTCCGACTGGAGCTCCTACGAGCAGTACTTC	CASSSDWSSYEQYF
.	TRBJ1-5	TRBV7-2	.	TGTGCCAGCAGCTTAGATAGTCAGCCCCAGCATTTT	CASSLDSQPQHF
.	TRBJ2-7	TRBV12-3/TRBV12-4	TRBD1	TGTGCCAGCAGAGGACAGGGGTTCTACGAGCAGTACTTC	CASRGQGFYEQYF
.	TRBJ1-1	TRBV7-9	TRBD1	TGTGCCAGCAGCTTAGACAGGGGCTGGGACACTGAAGCTTTCTTT	CASSLDRGWDTEAFF
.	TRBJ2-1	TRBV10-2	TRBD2	TGCGCCAGCAGTGCCTATGCAGAGCGGGAGCGATGGTTCTTC	CASSAYAERERWFF
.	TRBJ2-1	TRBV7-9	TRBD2	TGTGCCAGCAGCGAGCCGGGACTACTCCGGGGGGAGCAGTTCTTC	CASSEPGLLRGEQFF
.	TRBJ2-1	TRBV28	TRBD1	TGTGCCAGCAGTTCAAGAGACAGGGGCCAGTTCTTC	CASSSRDRGQFF
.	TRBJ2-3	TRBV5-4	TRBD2	TGTGCCAGCAGCTTAGAGGTATTAGCGGGAGGAACAGATACGCAGTATTTT	CASSLEVLAGGTDTQYF